This T cell receptor beta chain was captured by sequencing in a study of T cell responses to AZD1222 COVID-19 vaccine. Study-level points and caveats: Sampling captured repertoires only after the peak T cell response. Across the whole spike, CD4 TCRs peaked at regions 160-218 and 743-854. White British people made up most donors, females outnumbered males, and clonal diversity was possibly underestimated.

Concerning this clone: Its antigen is still unknown.

Libraries were prepared by immunoSEQ multiplex PCR; TCRdb keeps only in-frame clonotypes and omits some of them. The table has around 150,000 clones, less than 95% seen once. The V and J ends lost 0 bases and 6 bases respectively, with 6 bases between them. The CDR3 has 14 amino acids. Germline V lookup: CDR1 MNHEY, CDR2 SVGAGI. The sample consisted of peripheral blood, taken on day 0 of AZD1222 vaccination. The receptor was isolated from an adult in good health. The chain has TRBV6-5 and TRBJ1-6, with unresolved D. CDR3 sequence reads: CASSYSNPNSPLHF. CDR3 in DNA: TGTGCCAGCAGTTACTCGAACCCTAATTCACCCCTCCACTTT.